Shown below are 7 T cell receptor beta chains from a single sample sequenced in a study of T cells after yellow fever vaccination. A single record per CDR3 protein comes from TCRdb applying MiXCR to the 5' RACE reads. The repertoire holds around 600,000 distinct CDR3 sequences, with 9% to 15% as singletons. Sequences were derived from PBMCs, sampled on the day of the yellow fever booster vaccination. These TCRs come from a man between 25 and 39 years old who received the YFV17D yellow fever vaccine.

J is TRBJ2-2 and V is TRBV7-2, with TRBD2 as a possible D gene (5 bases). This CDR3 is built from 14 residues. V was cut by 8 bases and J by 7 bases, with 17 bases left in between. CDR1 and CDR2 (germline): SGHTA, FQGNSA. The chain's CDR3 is CASRPTRNGGELFF. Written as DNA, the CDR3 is TGTGCCAGCCGCCCCACTAGGAATGGCGGGGAGCTGTTTTTT.

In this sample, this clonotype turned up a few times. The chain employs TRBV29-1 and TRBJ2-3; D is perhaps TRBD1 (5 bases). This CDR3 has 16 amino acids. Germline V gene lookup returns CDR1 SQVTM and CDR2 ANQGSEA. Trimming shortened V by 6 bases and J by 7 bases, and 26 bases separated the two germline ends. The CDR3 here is CSVVGVGSSLGNTQYF. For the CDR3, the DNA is TGCAGCGTAGTAGGGGTAGGCTCGAGCCTAGGGAATACGCAGTATTTT.

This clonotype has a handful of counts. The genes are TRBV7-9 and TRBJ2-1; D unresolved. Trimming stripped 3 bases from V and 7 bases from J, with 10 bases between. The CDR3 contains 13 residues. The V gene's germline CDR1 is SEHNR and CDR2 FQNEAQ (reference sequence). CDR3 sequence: CASSFWLSNEQFF. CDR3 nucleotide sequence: TGTGCCAGCAGCTTTTGGTTGTCGAATGAGCAGTTCTTC.

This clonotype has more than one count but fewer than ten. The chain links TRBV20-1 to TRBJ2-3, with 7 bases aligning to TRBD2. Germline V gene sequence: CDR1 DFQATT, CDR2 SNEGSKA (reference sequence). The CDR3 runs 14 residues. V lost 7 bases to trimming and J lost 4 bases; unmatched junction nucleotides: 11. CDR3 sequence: CSGEGTWAPDTQYF. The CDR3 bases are TGCAGTGGGGAGGGGACCTGGGCCCCAGATACGCAGTATTTT.

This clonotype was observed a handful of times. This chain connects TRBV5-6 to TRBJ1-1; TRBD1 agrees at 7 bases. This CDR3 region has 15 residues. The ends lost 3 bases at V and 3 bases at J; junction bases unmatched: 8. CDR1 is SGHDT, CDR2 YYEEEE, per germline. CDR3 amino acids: CASSSPGQFYTEAFF. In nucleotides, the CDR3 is TGTGCCAGCAGCTCCCCGGGACAGTTTTACACTGAAGCTTTCTTT. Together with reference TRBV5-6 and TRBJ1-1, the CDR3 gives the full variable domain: DAGVTQSPTHLIKTRGQQVTLRCSPKSGHDTVSWYQQALGQGPQFIFQYYEEEERQRGNFPDRFSGHQFPNYSSELNVNALLLGDSALYLCASSSPGQFYTEAFFGQGTRLTVV.

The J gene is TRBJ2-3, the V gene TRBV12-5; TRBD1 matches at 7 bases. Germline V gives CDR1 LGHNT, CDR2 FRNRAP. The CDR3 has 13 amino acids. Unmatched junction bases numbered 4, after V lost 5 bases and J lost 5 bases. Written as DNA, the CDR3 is TGTGCTAGTGGTCAGAGGGGGCAAGATACGCAGTATTTT. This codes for CASGQRGQDTQYF.

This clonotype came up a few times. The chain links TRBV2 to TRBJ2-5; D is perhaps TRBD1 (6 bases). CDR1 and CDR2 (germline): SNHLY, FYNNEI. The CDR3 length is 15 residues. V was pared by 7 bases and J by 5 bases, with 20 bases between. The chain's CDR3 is CASNGQSLPGETQYF. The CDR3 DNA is TGTGCCAGCAACGGACAGTCCCTCCCCGGGGAGACCCAGTACTTC.